This T cell receptor (beta chain) was found in a study of blood T cell repertoires in COVID-19. Overall study: Collection of acute and convalescent COVID-19 samples took place in the United States, Italy and Spain. From T cells, B-cell-depleted T cells, or PBMCs came the material, which was cDNA or gDNA.

Seattle enrolled patients during active infection and tracked them longitudinally. The length of the CDR3 is 13 residues. Germline V CDR1 and CDR2: KGHSH, LQKENI. Deletions cut 4 bases from V and 6 bases from J, with 10 bases between. The method was immunoSEQ multiplex PCR; TCRdb's version includes in-frame clones alone and lacks a portion of them. The data show about 310,000 clones, with almost 90% seen just once and roughly 1% held by the top ten. The V call is TRBV18, the J call TRBJ2-1; no clear D. The sequenced material came from peripheral blood. The TCR was taken from a woman between 35 and 50 years old with COVID-19, enrolled during active disease. The CDR3 DNA reads TGTGCCAGCTCACACCCTGTAGCCAATGAGCAGTTCTTC. Protein: CASSHPVANEQFF.